The entry that follows covers one TCR beta chain sequence. This clonotype came up many times. Its antigen specificity is not known. There are no base qualities to consult, and no much larger clone falls within one base. Trimming at the junction amounts to 0 bases on V and 2 bases on J, and the germline ends lie 6 bases apart. As encoded in the germline V gene, CDR1 is SGHRS while CDR2 is YFSETQ. From its cysteine to its phenylalanine, the CDR3 spans 13 amino acids. This entry keeps only the CDR3 DNA: 39 bases, framed from base 1. The sample comes from a study of T-cell reconstitution after alpha-beta-depleted transplantation in children (TCRdb year 2016). Study-level background: Using TCR repertoire profiling, the study followed T-cell immune reconstitution in a quantitative way in children after TCRalphabeta/CD19-depleted allogeneic hematopoietic cell transplantation.

The treatment or condition label, as the study defines it: allogeneic hematopoietic cell transplantation with graft depleted of TCRalphabeta T cells and CD19 B cells. The transplant recipients were children given TCRalphabeta/CD19-depleted allogeneic hematopoietic cell grafts. The investigation overall reported the following: In some patients, the high TCRbeta diversity seen at day 60 was put down to recipient T cells and intrathymic progenitors that had survived conditioning. The frequencies of hyperexpanded clones fell over the following months, and after one year, T-cell counts and TCRbeta diversity were mostly attributed to newly produced T cells. The apparently early recovery of alphabetaT-cell counts about two months after transplant reportedly depended on only several hundred rapidly expanded clones that came from non-depleted graft cells.

Library prep was done by PCR. Sequencing instrument: Illumina HiSeq 2500. To normalize quantification of the TCRbeta repertoire, the TCR libraries were built with molecular barcoding that relied on unique molecular identifiers. Starting from the raw public reads, TCRdb applied fastp trimming at Q25, assembled clones with MiXCR and retained in-frame beta chains. When rows share a CDR3 protein, they turn into one entry using the most common DNA and genes. In this sample the table shows some 840,000 distinct CDR3 sequences, 15% to 20% of which occur a single time. Together, the top ten hold under 6% of the sample.

Specimen: PBMCs, mostly from graft donor cells, collected 360 days after TCRalphabeta/CD19-depleted stem cell transplant. The receptor chain draws on TRBV5-1 and TRBJ2-7; the D gene cannot be resolved reliably. The source of this sequence is a male patient younger than 18 who had a stem cell transplant for acute lymphoblastic leukemia, so the T cells may come from the graft donor. CDR3 sequence: CASSLGDPYEQYF. The nucleotide sequence is given as TGCGCCAGCAGCTTGGGAGACCCCTACGAGCAGTACTTC.